The sequence of this T cell receptor (beta chain) was determined in a study of blood T cell repertoires in COVID-19. Participants were aged about 18 to 90 years, lived in 20 to 30 US areas, and enrolled virtually. Only in-frame clones appear in the TCRdb table, and some are missing; sequencing was by immunoSEQ multiplex PCR. The table records roughly 200,000 clones, about 90% of them present only once. Germline V gives CDR1 MNHEY, CDR2 SMNVEV (reference sequence). The CDR3 sequence is 13 residues long. The V gene lost 3 bases and the J gene lost 4 bases, with 10 bases spanning the gap. This TCR was recovered from a man aged 25-45 years who had recovered from COVID-19. The gene calls are TRBV27 and TRBJ2-7; D might be TRBD1 (6 bases). The sequenced sample consisted of PBMCs or T cells enriched from blood (not recorded which). CDR3 residues: CASSFGDIYEQYF. The DNA for the CDR3 is TGTGCCAGCAGTTTTGGGGACATTTACGAGCAGTACTTC.